Listed below are T cell receptor beta chains from one sample, sequenced in a study of human T cells and chemical hapten exposure. A single record per CDR3 protein comes from TCRdb applying MiXCR to the RACE reads. This table holds about 120,000 distinct CDR3 sequences, around 13% found once. This specimen consisted of whole blood, obtained in connection with sensitization to the hapten diphenylcyclopropenone (DPC). The receptors stem from a young man with alopecia areata. Some clones in this sample may be carry-over from other donors' samples. CDR3s include the opening cysteine and the closing phenylalanine or tryptophan. A D gene is named only where the DNA matches it firmly. Clone size appears in some rows only: once, few, many, or a class for an expanded clone.

j_call,cdr3_length,d_call,clone_size,v_call,cdr3_aa,cdr3_nt
TRBJ2-6,16,TRBD1,.,TRBV7-9,CASSIGQGSGANVLTF,TGTGCCAGCAGCATCGGACAGGGATCTGGGGCCAACGTCCTGACTTTC
TRBJ2-7,11,.,few,TRBV20-1,CSARRGYEQYF,TGCAGTGCTAGGAGGGGATACGAGCAGTACTTC
TRBJ2-3,15,TRBD1,.,TRBV12-3/TRBV12-4,CASRPWTGFFDTQYF,TGTGCCAGCAGACCCTGGACAGGGTTTTTTGATACGCAGTATTTT
TRBJ2-7,15,TRBD2,.,TRBV2,CASSARTSGAYEQYF,TGTGCCAGCAGCGCTCGGACTAGCGGGGCTTACGAGCAGTACTTC
TRBJ1-5,15,.,.,TRBV2,CASSGWTVSNQPQHF,TGTGCCAGCAGTGGTTGGACAGTTAGCAATCAGCCCCAGCATTTT
TRBJ1-1,14,.,few,TRBV7-3,CASSPSTGLTEAFF,TGTGCCAGCAGCCCCTCTACAGGGCTAACTGAAGCTTTCTTT
TRBJ1-6,15,TRBD1,.,TRBV24-1,CATSLGGGRNSPLHF,TGTGCCACCAGCCTTGGAGGGGGCAGGAATTCACCCCTCCACTTT
TRBJ2-1,16,TRBD1,few,TRBV7-8,CASSFPQGARDNEQFF,TGTGCCAGCAGCTTTCCACAGGGGGCCCGAGACAATGAGCAGTTCTTC
TRBJ1-1,15,.,few,TRBV12-3/TRBV12-4,CASSPWTPGGTEAFF,TGTGCCAGCAGTCCTTGGACCCCAGGAGGGACTGAAGCTTTCTTT
TRBJ2-5,14,.,.,TRBV6-2/TRBV6-3,CASRMNAGQETQYF,TGTGCCAGCCGTATGAACGCCGGTCAAGAGACCCAGTACTTC
TRBJ2-1,15,.,few,TRBV11-2,CASSLEVASYNEQFF,TGTGCCAGCAGCTTAGAAGTAGCGTCCTACAATGAGCAGTTCTTC
TRBJ2-1,14,.,few,TRBV5-1,CASSPGGGINEQFF,TGCGCCAGCAGCCCCGGTGGGGGTATCAATGAGCAGTTCTTC
TRBJ1-4,16,.,.,TRBV28,CASSFPPGTPFDKLFF,TGTGCCAGCAGTTTCCCCCCGGGGACCCCATTTGATAAACTGTTTTTT
TRBJ2-3,12,.,.,TRBV6-1,CASSEIGNAQYF,TGTGCCAGCAGTGAAATAGGTAATGCGCAGTATTTT
TRBJ2-5,15,TRBD2,.,TRBV9,CASTSGLAGEETQYF,TGTGCCAGCACCAGCGGACTAGCGGGGGAAGAGACCCAGTACTTC
TRBJ2-3,14,.,many,TRBV7-2,CASSLVGRADTQYF,TGTGCCAGCAGCTTAGTAGGGCGGGCAGATACGCAGTATTTT